These T cell receptor beta chains were read from a single sample in a study of T cell responses to AZD1222 COVID-19 vaccine. Repertoires were generated with immunoSEQ multiplex PCR, while TCRdb's copy carries only in-frame clones and drops some. Here the sample spans under 20,000 clones, almost 85% being singletons. This sample comprised peripheral blood, obtained 28 days after the second AZD1222 dose. These receptors all come from an adult who received the AZD1222 COVID-19 vaccine. CDR3s include the opening cysteine and the closing phenylalanine or tryptophan. Fields, in order: J gene, clone size, D gene, V gene, CDR3 DNA, CDR3 protein. The D gene is left open where the match is weak. Where a row states a size, it is once, few, many or the class of an expanded clone; other rows omit it.

>TRBJ1-1|once|NA|TRBV30
TGTGCCTGGATCGAGGACACTGAAGCTTTCTTT
CAWIEDTEAFF
>TRBJ1-1|NA|NA|TRBV5-1
TGCGCCAGCAGCCTAGGGACGGCCAACACTGAAGCTTTCTTT
CASSLGTANTEAFF
>TRBJ2-7|NA|TRBD2|TRBV5-4
TGTGCCAGCAGGCCCCTAGCGGGGGGCTACGAGCAGTACTTC
CASRPLAGGYEQYF
>TRBJ2-5|NA|NA|TRBV7-2
TGTGCCAGCAGCCTGACAGCGGGAGAGACCCAGTACTTC
CASSLTAGETQYF
>TRBJ2-5|NA|NA|TRBV27
TGTGCCAGCAGTTTCGGACTCGCAGAGACCCAGTACTTC
CASSFGLAETQYF
>TRBJ2-7|few|NA|TRBV30
TGTGCCAGGGATCAGGGGTCCGGCTACGAGCAGTACTTC
CARDQGSGYEQYF
>TRBJ2-7|NA|NA|TRBV19
TGTGCCAGTAGTTCCCGGGACCGTCCGGTCGAGCAGTACTTC
CASSSRDRPVEQYF
>TRBJ2-1|NA|TRBD2|TRBV4-3
TGCGCCAGCAGCCAACGGACTAGCGGAAACAATGAGCAGTTCTTC
CASSQRTSGNNEQFF
>TRBJ1-2|NA|NA|TRBV6-4
TGTGCCAGCGGTATACAGGGCTATGGCTACACCTTC
CASGIQGYGYTF
>TRBJ1-2|NA|NA|TRBV4-1
TGCGCCAGCAGCCAGGCACCTTGGGGACACACGATCTATGGCTACACCTTC
CASSQAPWGHTIYGYTF
>TRBJ1-2|NA|NA|TRBV7-2
TGTGCCAGCAGCTTAGCGGTGGGGGCAGGGAACTATGGCTACACCTTC
CASSLAVGAGNYGYTF
>TRBJ2-7|NA|TRBD1|TRBV30
TGTGCCTGGAGTGACCCCCGGGACAGGGGCTACGAGCAGTACTTC
CAWSDPRDRGYEQYF
>TRBJ2-5|NA|TRBD1|TRBV7-7
TGTGCCAGCAGCCCAGGGACAGGGAACCCCTCCCAGACCCAGTACTTC
CASSPGTGNPSQTQYF
>TRBJ1-5|NA|TRBD1|TRBV7-2
TGTGCCAGCACCCGTAAGCCAGGGGGAGGTCAGCCCCAGCATTTT
CASTRKPGGGQPQHF
>TRBJ1-1|NA|NA|TRBV5-1
TGCGCCAGCAGCTTGGCCGCAGGGACCCTGACTGAAGCTTTCTTT
CASSLAAGTLTEAFF
>TRBJ2-1|NA|NA|TRBV12-3/TRBV12-4
TGTGCCAGCAGTTCTACAGTGGACAATGAGCAGTTCTTC
CASSSTVDNEQFF
>TRBJ2-3|once|NA|TRBV11-3
TGTGCCAGCAGCTCCGTAGCGGATGAGGGGACAGATACGCAGTATTTT
CASSSVADEGTDTQYF
>TRBJ2-7|NA|NA|TRBV5-1
TGCGCCAGCAGCTTGACAGGGAGAGGCTACGAGCAGTACTTC
CASSLTGRGYEQYF
>TRBJ1-5|few|NA|TRBV7-6
TGTGCCAGCAGCCTCCAACAGGGAAATACTCAACAGCCCCAGCATTTT
CASSLQQGNTQQPQHF
>TRBJ2-7|few|NA|TRBV27
TGTGCCAGCAGTCGGAGGGGACTTTCCTACGAGCAGTACTTC
CASSRRGLSYEQYF
>TRBJ2-4|NA|NA|TRBV10-3
TGTGCCATCAGTGAGTCAGGGGTGGCCAAAAACATTCAGTACTTC
CAISESGVAKNIQYF
>TRBJ2-3|NA|NA|TRBV18
TGTGCCAGCTCACCTGTGGCTAGCGGCACAGATACGCAGTATTTT
CASSPVASGTDTQYF
>TRBJ2-3|NA|NA|TRBV5-1
TGCGCCAGCAGCGTCCGTAGGACAGATACGCAGTATTTT
CASSVRRTDTQYF
>TRBJ2-5|few|TRBD2|TRBV19
TGTGCCAGTAGTACCCCTCGGACTAGCGGGAGGGGTCTAGAGACCCAGTACTTC
CASSTPRTSGRGLETQYF
>TRBJ2-7|NA|NA|TRBV3-1/TRBV3-2
TGTGCCAGCAGCCAAGATTTAAGGGAGCAGTACTTC
CASSQDLREQYF
>TRBJ1-1|NA|NA|TRBV13
TGTGCCAGCAGCTTAGGCCCCTACGACAGAGACTTTGAAGCTTTCTTT
CASSLGPYDRDFEAFF
>TRBJ1-4|NA|NA|TRBV30
TGTGCCTGGGGCCACAGTGGGCTTACTGAAAAACTGTTTTTT
CAWGHSGLTEKLFF